The clone carrying this T cell receptor beta chain was observed a handful of times. This sample stems from a study of blood T cell repertoires in COVID-19. Overall study context: PBMCs, B-cell-depleted T cells, or T cells were the source of the cDNA or gDNA that made up the material.

Participant age was roughly 18 to 89 years, and participants resided in roughly 25 US areas. Two negative PCRs, clearance, or symptom resolution were required of recovered Cohort 3 donors. As processed by the authors: For nucleated cells, counts were estimated from reference gene primer amplification. Clones were read by immunoSEQ multiplex PCR, and TCRdb kept only the in-frame ones, dropping some. V, J and clone size are taken as reported in that table, and D and trimming were inferred from the DNA itself. The repertoire holds 330,000 or so clones, with over 75% as singletons. CDR3 size: 14 residues. In germline, CDR1 is LGHDT, CDR2 YNNKEL (reference sequence). Deletions cut 0 bases from V and 8 bases from J, with 13 bases between.

Sequencing used PBMCs or T cells enriched from blood (not recorded which). This chain joins TRBV3-1 (or the pseudogene TRBV3-2) and TRBJ1-2, with D possibly TRBD1 on 6 matching bases. This receptor was identified in a woman aged 30 to 39 who had recovered from COVID-19. CDR3: CASSQDQGYVGYTF. In nucleotides, the CDR3 is TGTGCCAGCAGCCAAGATCAGGGGTATGTGGGCTACACCTTC.